This T cell receptor (beta chain) was profiled in a study of blood T cell repertoires in COVID-19. Sequenced by immunoSEQ multiplex PCR; TCRdb stores in-frame clones only, minus some. The sample lists under 150,000 clones, 80% to 90% seen once, with approximately 2.2% in the top ten. The study drew participants aged about 18 to 89 years from some 25 US areas. This clone was observed once. CDR3 length: 16 amino acids. Germline CDR1 is KGHSH and CDR2 is LQKENI. With 0 bases removed from V and 4 bases from J, the gap between germline ends came to 16 bases. Sequenced input: PBMCs or T cells enriched from blood (not recorded which). The source is a woman in her forties or fifties who had recovered from COVID-19. The chain has TRBV18 and TRBJ2-7; a weak D match, TRBD1 (6 bases). CDR3 sequence reads: CASSPPSQGSSYEQYF. DNA of the CDR3: TGTGCCAGCTCACCACCATCACAGGGAAGTAGTTACGAGCAGTACTTC.